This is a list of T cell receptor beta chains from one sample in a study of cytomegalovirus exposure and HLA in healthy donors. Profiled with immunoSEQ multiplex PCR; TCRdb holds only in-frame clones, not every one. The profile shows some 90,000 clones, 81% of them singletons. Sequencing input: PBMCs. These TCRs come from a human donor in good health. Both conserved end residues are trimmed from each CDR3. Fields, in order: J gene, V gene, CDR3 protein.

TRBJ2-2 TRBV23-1 ASGGGLNTGELF
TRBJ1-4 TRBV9 ASSPSTGPFEKLF
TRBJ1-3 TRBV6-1 ASRPTGSLGNTIY
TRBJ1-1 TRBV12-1 ASSPEVRGRVWTEAF
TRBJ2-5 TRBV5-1 ASGPVPAGETQY
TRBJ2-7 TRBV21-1 ASSKEKPWSSYEQY
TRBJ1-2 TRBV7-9 ASSQGQGASGYT
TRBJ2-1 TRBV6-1 ASSKYGSWDNEQF
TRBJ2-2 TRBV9 ASSPRGSGYTGELF
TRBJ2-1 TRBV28 ASRTGGVNEQF
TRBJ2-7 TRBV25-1 ASSELLGGNEQY
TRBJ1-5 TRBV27 ASSRYSNQPQH
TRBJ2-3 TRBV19 ASSIRVSADTQY
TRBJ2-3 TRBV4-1 ASSQDPTSGRSATDTQY
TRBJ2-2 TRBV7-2 ASSWAGGAPPNTGELF
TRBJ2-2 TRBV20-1 SAEGVGELF
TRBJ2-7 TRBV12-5 ASGFRGEQY
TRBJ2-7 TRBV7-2 ASSPGGRVFEQY
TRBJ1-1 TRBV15 ATGGVNTEAF
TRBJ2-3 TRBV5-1 ASSFRGVFDTQY
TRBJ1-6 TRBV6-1 ASSDYRNSPLH
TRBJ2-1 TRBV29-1 SVVAAFNEQF
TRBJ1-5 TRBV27 ASSFGGNPNQPQH
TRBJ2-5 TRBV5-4 ASSRGLSGGPKETQY
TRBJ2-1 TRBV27 ASSLFGQVYNEQF
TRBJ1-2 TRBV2 ASSFDSNYGYT
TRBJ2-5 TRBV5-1 ASSSGLLKGETQY
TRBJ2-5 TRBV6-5 ASRRLAGEGGTQY
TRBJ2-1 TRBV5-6 ASSFVSNEQF
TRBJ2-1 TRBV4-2 ASSRTLAGGDNEQF
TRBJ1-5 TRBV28 ASSTRGQGNQPQH
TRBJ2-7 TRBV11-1 ASSLVTGQGYEQY
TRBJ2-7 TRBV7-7 ASSRTGGEQY
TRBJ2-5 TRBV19 ASSLSSSGATQETQY
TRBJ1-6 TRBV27 ASSPVSTGLNSPLH
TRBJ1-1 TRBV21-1 ASSKVGKHPGAEAF
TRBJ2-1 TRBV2 ASSVLGGDSSYNEQF
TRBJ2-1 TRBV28 ASSSPGGGYNEQF
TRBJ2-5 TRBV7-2 ASSSPLERWTQY
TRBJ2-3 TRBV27 ASSSTTSGFHTQY
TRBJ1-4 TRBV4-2 ASSQTTGSSNEKLF
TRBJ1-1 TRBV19 ASSIGQRNTEAF
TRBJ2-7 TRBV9 ASSPGGDRIEQY
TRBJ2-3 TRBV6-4 ASSGGESTDTQY
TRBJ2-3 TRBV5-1 ASSHRGGSTDTQY
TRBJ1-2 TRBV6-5 ASSRQGQSYGYT
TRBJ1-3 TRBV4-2 ASSHGLTGNTIY
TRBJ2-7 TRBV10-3 ATRGQSAYEQY
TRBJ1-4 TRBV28 ASSPGSLAEKLF
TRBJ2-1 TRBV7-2 ASSPQTGDEQF
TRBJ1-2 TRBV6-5 ASRGQGLRGYT
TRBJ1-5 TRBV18 ASSPDDRGNQPQH
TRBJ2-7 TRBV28 ASRLRSRTGLNEQY
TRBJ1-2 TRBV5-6 ASSDSYGYT
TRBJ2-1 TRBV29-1 SVSTGVGEQF
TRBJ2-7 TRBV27 ASSLQSGLLYEQY
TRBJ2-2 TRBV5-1 ASSLAGTDTGELF
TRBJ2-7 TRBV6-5 ATYTWGLDSYEQY
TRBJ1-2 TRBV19 ASSPRDRAASYT
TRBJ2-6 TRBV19 ASSDRGGSGANVLT